Described below is a single T cell receptor beta chain sequence and its context. Libraries were prepared by immunoSEQ multiplex PCR; TCRdb keeps only in-frame clonotypes and omits some of them. The table has approximately 180,000 clones, 85% to 90% seen once; the top ten hold more than 1.2%. This sample was included in a study of cytomegalovirus exposure and HLA in healthy donors. Trimming left V 5 bases short and J 8 bases short, with 16 bases between. Germline CDR1 reads LNHDA; CDR2 reads SQIVND (reference sequence). The CDR3 length is 14 residues. The V call is TRBV19, the J call TRBJ2-1; D remains unclear. The sample taken for sequencing was PBMCs. This clonotype was obtained from a woman in her twenties or thirties in good health and CMV-seronegative. The CDR3 DNA sequence: TGTGCCAGTAGTGATGTTAGACATAAACATGAGCAGTTCTTC. Translating gives CASSDVRHKHEQFF.